Detailed here is one T cell receptor (beta chain). Mismatch with germline at one junction end may stem from a read error. Alongside a J-beta primer mix, a sample-barcoded 5' primer served in a second PCR lasting about 6 to 11 cycles. TCRdb itself ran the 5' RACE reads through MiXCR, one entry per CDR3 protein. The data contain fewer than 2 million distinct CDR3 sequences, roughly two fifths of them singletons. CDR3 size: 14 residues. CDR1 is SEHNR and CDR2 is FQNEAQ in the germline V gene (reference sequence). The data derive from a study of blood T cells in healthy people across ages. Specimen: blood. This sequence joins TRBV7-9 and TRBJ2-4, with 7 bases fitting TRBD1. The DNA end lines up better with TRBJ2-7; the J call may be wrong. This clonotype originated in a human donor in good health. The CDR3 region has the DNA TGTGCCAACAGCACCGGGACAGAAGCCTACGAGCAGTACTTC. Protein product: CANSTGTEAYEQYF.